This T cell receptor (beta chain) was recovered during a study of shared clonotypes between healthy human individuals. Study-wide results and limits: Limitation of the genetic and exposure-history diversity represented came from the few donors. Sequencing depth was expected to affect clonotype sharing among donors. Rarefaction curves obtained for sorted subsets showed sequencing incomplete despite large depth.

Of note for this clone: No antigen is known for it.

CDR1 is GTSNPN and CDR2 is SVGIG in the germline V gene (reference sequence). The CDR3 totals 15 residues. With 4 bases clipped from V and 4 bases from J, the junction kept 6 bases outside the gene matches. Per the original methods: ImmunoSEQ output held junction-only sequences without quality scores, so filtering differed. Some clones are missing from TCRdb's copy, which holds only in-frame ones; the method was immunoSEQ multiplex PCR. That table is the source of V, J and clone size, and D and trimming were worked out from the DNA. The data hold 650,000 to 700,000 clones, with 90% observed a single time.

V gene TRBV30 combines with J gene TRBJ2-3; 12 bases are a match to TRBD1. This TCR was sampled from a man aged 18 to 35 in good health. Some clones in this sample may be carry-over from other donors' samples. Sequences were obtained from memory CD8+ T cells from PBMCs. Subset here: CD45RO+ cells pooled with CCR7-negative TemRA cells. As DNA, the CDR3 is TGTGCCTGGATAGCCGGGACAGGGGGCTCAGATACGCAGTATTTT. Its protein is CAWIAGTGGSDTQYF.